The present T cell receptor (beta chain) was sequenced within a study of blood T cell repertoires in COVID-19. Background on the study: T cells, B-cell-depleted T cells, or PBMCs supplied cDNA or gDNA.

The CDR3 length is 15 residues. CDR1 is LNHDA, CDR2 SQIVND, per germline (reference sequence). Trimming stripped 5 bases from V and 10 bases from J, with 23 bases between. Per the study methods: Nucleated cell number was recorded as an estimate derived from reference gene primer amplification. Using immunoSEQ multiplex PCR, the repertoire was profiled, and TCRdb retains in-frame clones only, with some absent. That table supplies the V and J calls and clone size; D and trimming were determined from the DNA. This sample has 170,000 or so clones, with nearly 80% found just once. This clone was observed a few times. Within the sample, other DNA sequences also encode this same CDR3.

Sequenced input: peripheral blood. The TCR originated in a woman aged 70-85 years with acute or convalescent COVID-19. The J gene is TRBJ1-2, the V gene TRBV19, with D tentatively TRBD1 (5 bases). In nucleotides, the CDR3 is TGTGCCAGTAGTCCCCCATTAGGGGCCGCTTTGGACTACACCTTC. Protein sequence: CASSPPLGAALDYTF.